The clone carrying this TCR beta chain has a count of ten or more. This entry belongs to a study of response to subunit inactivated influenza vaccine. V was cut by 3 bases and J by 1 base, with 7 bases left in between. CDR1 is LGHDT, CDR2 YNNKEL, per germline (reference sequence). This CDR3 comprises 13 residues. TCRdb passed the RT-PCR reads through MiXCR, listing each CDR3 protein once. This sample carries 500,000 to 650,000 distinct CDR3 sequences, 7.6% of them seen once, and the ten largest clones take 10% to 15%. The input for sequencing was PBMCs from blood, taken less than 30 months after vaccination. The chain employs TRBV3-1 and TRBJ2-7; D ambiguous. The sequence was collected from a man aged 50 to 69 who received an inactivated influenza vaccine. The CDR3 loop is CASSHGVSYEQYF. DNA of the CDR3: TGTGCCAGCAGCCACGGTGTATCCTACGAGCAGTACTTC.